This passage covers 5 T cell receptor beta chains from one sample sequenced in a study of metastatic and nonmetastatic thyroid tumors. Thyroid surgery was performed in patients who had received no treatment beforehand. TCRdb reassembled clones from the PCR reads with MiXCR. The data hold about 26,000 clones, with roughly 25% observed a single time. Sequencing was carried out using blood. The receptors were sampled from a female donor with papillary thyroid cancer or a benign thyroid nodule (not recorded which). Some clones in this sample may be carry-over from other donors' samples.

This clone was recorded at least ten times. The chain uses TRBV11-3 and TRBJ2-3; 11 nucleotides match TRBD2. This CDR3 is 16 amino acids long. Germline CDR1 and CDR2: SGHNT and YENEEA. The ends lost 6 bases at V and 0 bases at J; junction bases unmatched: 5. The CDR3: CASSPGLAGSTDTQYF. CDR3 DNA: TGTGCCAGCAGTCCAGGACTAGCGGGTAGCACAGATACGCAGTATTTT.

This clone was found a few times. Other DNA sequences within the sample encode an identical CDR3. This rearrangement joins TRBV28 to TRBJ2-1; D not certain. Per the germline V gene, CDR1 is MDHEN and CDR2 is SYDVKM. The CDR3 runs to 13 residues. Trimming cost V 1 base and J 6 bases, with 7 bases left between them. In DNA, the CDR3 is TGTGCCAGCAGTTTATACCCATCCAATGAGCAGTTCTTC. The encoded protein is CASSLYPSNEQFF.

This clone was seen at least ten times. V and J are TRBV29-1 and TRBJ2-1; TRBD2 matches at 7 bases. J lost 7 bases, V lost 2 bases, and 5 bases had no gene match. In germline, CDR1 is SQVTM, CDR2 ANQGSEA. This CDR3 is 13 amino acids long. The CDR3 sequence is CSVEKLAMNEQFF. CDR3 in DNA: TGCAGCGTTGAAAAACTAGCGATGAATGAGCAGTTCTTC.

The chain has TRBV6-2 or TRBV6-3 and TRBJ1-1; possibly TRBD1 for D (6 bases). The CDR3 has 12 residues. Germline lookup yields CDR1 MNHEY and CDR2 SVGEGT. V was pared by 4 bases and J by 8 bases, with 11 bases between. As DNA, the CDR3 is TGTGCCAGCAGTTCGGACAGCAGAGAAGCTTTCTTT. As protein: CASSSDSREAFF.

The chain recombines TRBV6-5 with TRBJ2-7; TRBD2 aligns across 8 bases. The length of the CDR3 is 15 residues. Germline values: CDR1 MNHEY, CDR2 SVGAGI. V gave up 2 bases and J gave up 5 bases; unmatched junction bases: 8. The CDR3 nucleotides read TGTGCCAGCAGTTACGTATCGGGAGGGAAAAACGAGCAGTACTTC. Its protein product is CASSYVSGGKNEQYF.